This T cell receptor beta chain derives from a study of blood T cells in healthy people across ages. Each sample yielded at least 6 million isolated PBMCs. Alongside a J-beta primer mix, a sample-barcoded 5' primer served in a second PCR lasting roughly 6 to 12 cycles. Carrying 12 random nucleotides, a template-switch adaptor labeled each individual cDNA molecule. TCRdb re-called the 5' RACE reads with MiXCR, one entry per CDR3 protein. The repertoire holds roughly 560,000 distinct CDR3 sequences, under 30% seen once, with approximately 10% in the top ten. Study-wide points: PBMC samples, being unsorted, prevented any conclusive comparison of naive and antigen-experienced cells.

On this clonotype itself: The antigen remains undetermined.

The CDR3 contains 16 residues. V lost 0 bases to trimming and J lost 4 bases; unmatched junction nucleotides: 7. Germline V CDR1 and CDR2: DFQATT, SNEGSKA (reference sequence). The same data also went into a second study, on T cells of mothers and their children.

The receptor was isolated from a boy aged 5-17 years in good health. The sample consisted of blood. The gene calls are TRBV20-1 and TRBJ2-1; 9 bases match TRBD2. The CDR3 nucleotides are TGCAGTGCTAGAGATGAGTCCAGCGGGAGGTACAATGAGCAGTTCTTC. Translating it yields CSARDESSGRYNEQFF.